Detailed here is one T cell receptor (beta chain). The entry originates in a study of technical replicates of blood from a handful of donors. Data came from immunoSEQ multiplex PCR; TCRdb stores just in-frame clones and leaves some out. In the table there are 70,000 to 85,000 clones, nearly 97% of which are singletons. Looked up from germline, CDR1 is WNHNN and CDR2 is SYGVQD (reference sequence). There are 16 residues in the CDR3. With 2 bases clipped from V and 3 bases from J, the junction kept 8 bases outside the gene matches. The sequenced material came from T cells isolated from PBMCs. The rearrangement joins TRBV10-1 to TRBJ2-3; 7 bases are shared with TRBD1. This receptor was taken from a human donor in good health. In DNA form, the CDR3 reads TGCGCCAGCAGTGAGGGGACAGCGTGGATTACAGATACGCAGTATTTT. The encoded protein is CASSEGTAWITDTQYF.